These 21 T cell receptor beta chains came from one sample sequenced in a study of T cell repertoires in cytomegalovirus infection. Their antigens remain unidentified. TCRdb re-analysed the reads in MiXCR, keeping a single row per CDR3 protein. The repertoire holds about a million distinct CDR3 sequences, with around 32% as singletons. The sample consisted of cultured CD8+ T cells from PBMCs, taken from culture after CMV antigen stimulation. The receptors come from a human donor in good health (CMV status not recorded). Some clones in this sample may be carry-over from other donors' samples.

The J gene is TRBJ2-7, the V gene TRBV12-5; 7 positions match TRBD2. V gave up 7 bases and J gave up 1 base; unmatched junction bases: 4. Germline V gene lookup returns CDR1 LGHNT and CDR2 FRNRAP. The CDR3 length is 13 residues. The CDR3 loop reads CASALGGSYEQYF. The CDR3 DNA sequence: TGTGCTAGTGCCCTGGGGGGGTCCTACGAGCAGTACTTC.

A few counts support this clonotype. CDR3 protein: CASLLSGRLTEAFF. The CDR3 DNA is TGCGCCAGCCTTCTATCCGGGAGACTCACTGAAGCTTTCTTT. The chain employs TRBV10-2 and TRBJ1-1, with D hard to call. Germline CDR1 and CDR2: WSHSY and SAAADI. V lost 8 bases, J lost 4 bases, and 17 bases lay in between. The CDR3 totals 14 residues.

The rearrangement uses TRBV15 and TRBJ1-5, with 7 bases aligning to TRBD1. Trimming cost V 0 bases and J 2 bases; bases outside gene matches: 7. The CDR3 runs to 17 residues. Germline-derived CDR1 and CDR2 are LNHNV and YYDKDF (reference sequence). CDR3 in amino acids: CATSRDLTGTRNQPQHF. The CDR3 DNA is TGTGCCACCAGCAGAGATTTGACAGGGACTCGCAATCAGCCCCAGCATTTT.

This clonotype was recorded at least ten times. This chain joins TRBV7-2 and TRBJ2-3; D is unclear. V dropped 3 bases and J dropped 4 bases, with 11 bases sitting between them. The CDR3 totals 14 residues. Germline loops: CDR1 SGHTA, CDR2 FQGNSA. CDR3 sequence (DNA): TGTGCCAGCAGCTTCTCGGTGGTAGCAGATACGCAGTATTTT. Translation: CASSFSVVADTQYF.

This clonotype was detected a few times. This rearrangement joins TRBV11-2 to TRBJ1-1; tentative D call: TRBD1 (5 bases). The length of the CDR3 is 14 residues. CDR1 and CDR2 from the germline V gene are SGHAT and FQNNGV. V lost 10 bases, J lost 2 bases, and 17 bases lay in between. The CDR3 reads CATLPYGGNTEAFF. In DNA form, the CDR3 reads TGTGCCACGCTCCCATACGGGGGAAACACTGAAGCTTTCTTT.

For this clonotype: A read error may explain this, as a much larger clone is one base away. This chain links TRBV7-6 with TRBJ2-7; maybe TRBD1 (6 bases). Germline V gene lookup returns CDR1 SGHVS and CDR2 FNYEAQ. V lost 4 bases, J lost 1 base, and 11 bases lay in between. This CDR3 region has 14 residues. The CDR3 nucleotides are TGTGCCAGCAGCTCTCAGGGGTTTTCCTACGAGCAGTACTTC. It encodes CASSSQGFSYEQYF. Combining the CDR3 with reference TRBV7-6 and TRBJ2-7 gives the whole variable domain GAGVSQSPRYKVTKRGQDVALRCDPISGHVSLYWYRQALGQGPEFLTYFNYEAQQDKSGLPNDRFSAERPEGSISTLTIQRTEQRDSAMYRCASSSQGFSYEQYFGPGTRLTVT.

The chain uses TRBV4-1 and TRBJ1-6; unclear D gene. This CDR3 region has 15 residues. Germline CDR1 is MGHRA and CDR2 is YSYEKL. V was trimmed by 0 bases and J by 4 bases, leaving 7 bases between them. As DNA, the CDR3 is TGCGCCAGCAGCCAAGATAAGGGATATAATTCACCCCTCCACTTT. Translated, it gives CASSQDKGYNSPLHF.

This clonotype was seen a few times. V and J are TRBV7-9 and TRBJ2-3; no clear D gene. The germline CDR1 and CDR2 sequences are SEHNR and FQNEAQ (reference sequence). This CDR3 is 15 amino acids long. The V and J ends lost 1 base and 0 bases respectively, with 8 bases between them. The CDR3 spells CASSLVKSSTDTQYF. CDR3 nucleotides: TGTGCCAGCAGCTTAGTAAAGAGCAGCACAGATACGCAGTATTTT.

The CDR3 DNA follows: TGTGCCAGCAGTACCCCGGGGCGGGGGGGCCAGCAGTTCTTC. Translating gives CASSTPGRGGQQFF. The chain links TRBV6-2 or TRBV6-3 to TRBJ2-1; TRBD2 matches 9 bases. CDR3 length: 14 residues. Trimming removed 5 bases from V and 11 bases from J; junction bases left unmatched: 10. Germline lookup yields CDR1 MNHEY and CDR2 SVGEGT.

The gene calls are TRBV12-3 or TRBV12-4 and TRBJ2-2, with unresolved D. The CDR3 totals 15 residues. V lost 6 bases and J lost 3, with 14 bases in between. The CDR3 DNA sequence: TGTGCCAGCAGACCTGTCCTCCCTGACACCGGGGAGCTGTTTTTT. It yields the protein CASRPVLPDTGELFF.

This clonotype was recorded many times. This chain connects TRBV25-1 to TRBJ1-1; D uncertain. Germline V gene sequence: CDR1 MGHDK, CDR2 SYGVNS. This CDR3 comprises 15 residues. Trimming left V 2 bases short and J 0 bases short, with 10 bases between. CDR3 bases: TGTGCCAGCAGTGAAGGGGTAGCGGTGAACACTGAAGCTTTCTTT. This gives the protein CASSEGVAVNTEAFF.

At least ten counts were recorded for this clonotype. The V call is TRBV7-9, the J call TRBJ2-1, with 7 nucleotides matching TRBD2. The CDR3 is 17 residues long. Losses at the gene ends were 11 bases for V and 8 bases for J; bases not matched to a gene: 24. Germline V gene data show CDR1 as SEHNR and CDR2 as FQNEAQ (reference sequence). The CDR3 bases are TGTGCCGGGGCAAGTACGGGTAGCGGGCCTCCCGGCCATGAGCAGTTCTTC. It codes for CAGASTGSGPPGHEQFF.

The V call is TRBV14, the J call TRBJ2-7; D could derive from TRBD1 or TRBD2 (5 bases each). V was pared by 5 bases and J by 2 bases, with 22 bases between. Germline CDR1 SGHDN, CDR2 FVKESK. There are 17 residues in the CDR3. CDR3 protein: CASSLPGRKLTTYEQYV. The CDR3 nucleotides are TGTGCCAGCAGCTTACCGGGACGCAAGTTAACTACCTACGAGCAGTACGTC.

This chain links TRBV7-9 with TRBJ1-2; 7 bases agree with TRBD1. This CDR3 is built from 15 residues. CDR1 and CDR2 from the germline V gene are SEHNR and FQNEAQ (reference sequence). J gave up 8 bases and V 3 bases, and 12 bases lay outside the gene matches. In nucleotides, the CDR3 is TGTGCCAGCAGCTTGAAAAGGGACAGCCTAGGCGGCTACACCTTC. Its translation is CASSLKRDSLGGYTF.

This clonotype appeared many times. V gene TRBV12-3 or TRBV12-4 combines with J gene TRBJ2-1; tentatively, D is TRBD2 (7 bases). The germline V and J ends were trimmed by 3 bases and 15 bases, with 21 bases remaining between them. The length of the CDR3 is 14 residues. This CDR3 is CASSLDPRGGAVFF. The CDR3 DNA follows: TGTGCCAGCAGTTTGGATCCGAGAGGGGGGGCCGTGTTCTTC.

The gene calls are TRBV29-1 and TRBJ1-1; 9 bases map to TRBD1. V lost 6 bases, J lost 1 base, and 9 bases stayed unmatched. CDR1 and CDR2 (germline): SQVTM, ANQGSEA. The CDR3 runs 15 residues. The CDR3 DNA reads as TGCAGCGTGAGCGGGGACAGGGAGGGGAACACTGAAGCTTTCTTT. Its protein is CSVSGDREGNTEAFF.

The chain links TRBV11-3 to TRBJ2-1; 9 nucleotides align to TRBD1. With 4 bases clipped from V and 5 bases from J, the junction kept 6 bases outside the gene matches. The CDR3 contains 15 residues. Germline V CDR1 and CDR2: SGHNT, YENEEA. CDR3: CASSSRDRAHNEQFF. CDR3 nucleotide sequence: TGTGCCAGCAGCTCCCGGGACAGGGCCCACAATGAGCAGTTCTTC.

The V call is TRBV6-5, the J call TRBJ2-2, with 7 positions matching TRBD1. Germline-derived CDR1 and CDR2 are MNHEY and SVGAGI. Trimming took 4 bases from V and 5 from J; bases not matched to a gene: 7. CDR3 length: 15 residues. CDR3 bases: TGTGCCAGCAGTTCCCAGACAGGGCCGACCGGGGAGCTGTTTTTT. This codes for CASSSQTGPTGELFF.

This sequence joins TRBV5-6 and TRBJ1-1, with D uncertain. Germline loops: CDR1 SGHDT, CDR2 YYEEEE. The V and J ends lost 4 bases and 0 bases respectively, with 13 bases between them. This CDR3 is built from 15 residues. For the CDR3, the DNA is TGTGCCAGCAGCCAACGACCTAGAATGAACACTGAAGCTTTCTTT. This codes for CASSQRPRMNTEAFF.

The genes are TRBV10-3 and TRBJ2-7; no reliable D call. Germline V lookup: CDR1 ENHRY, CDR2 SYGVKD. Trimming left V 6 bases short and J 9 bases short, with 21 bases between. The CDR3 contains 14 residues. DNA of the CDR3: TGTGCCATCAGGGAAGGGCCCCCCCCGGCACGGCAGTACGTC. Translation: CAIREGPPPARQYV.

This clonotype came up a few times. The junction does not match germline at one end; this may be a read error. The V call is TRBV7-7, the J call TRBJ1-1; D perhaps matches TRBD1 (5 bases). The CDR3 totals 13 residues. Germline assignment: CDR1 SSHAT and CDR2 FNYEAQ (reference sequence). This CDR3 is CASSSGTNTEAFF. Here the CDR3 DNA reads TGTGCTAGCAGTTCTGGGACCAACACTGAAGCTTTCTTT.